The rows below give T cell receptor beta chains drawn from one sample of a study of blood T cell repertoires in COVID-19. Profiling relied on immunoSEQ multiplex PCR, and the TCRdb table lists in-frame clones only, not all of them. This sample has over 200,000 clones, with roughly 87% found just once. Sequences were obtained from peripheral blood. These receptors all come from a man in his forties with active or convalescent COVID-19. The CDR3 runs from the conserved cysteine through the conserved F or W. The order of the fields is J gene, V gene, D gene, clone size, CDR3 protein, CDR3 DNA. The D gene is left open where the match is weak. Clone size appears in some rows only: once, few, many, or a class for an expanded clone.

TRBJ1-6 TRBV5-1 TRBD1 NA CASSRTGNNSPLHF TGCGCCAGCAGCCGGACAGGGAATAATTCACCCCTCCACTTT
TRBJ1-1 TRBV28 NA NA CASSLPGINEAFF TGTGCCAGCAGTTTGCCAGGGATCAATGAAGCTTTCTTT
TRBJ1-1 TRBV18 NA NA CASSPGQSRNTEAFF TGTGCCAGCTCACCAGGACAGAGCAGAAACACTGAAGCTTTCTTT
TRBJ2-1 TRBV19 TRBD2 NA CATRWLAGGYNEQFF TGTGCCACTCGGTGGCTAGCGGGGGGATACAATGAGCAGTTCTTC
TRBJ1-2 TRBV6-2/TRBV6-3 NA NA CASSYVWSQDSQLGHGYTF TGTGCCAGCAGTTACGTCTGGTCCCAGGACTCCCAACTAGGGCATGGCTACACCTTC
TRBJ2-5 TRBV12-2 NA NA CASRSLDRLETQYF TGTGCAAGTCGCTCCCTCGACAGATTAGAGACCCAGTACTTC
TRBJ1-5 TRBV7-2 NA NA CASSLAHKNQPQHF TGTGCCAGCAGCTTAGCTCACAAGAATCAGCCCCAGCATTTT
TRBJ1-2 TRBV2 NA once CASMGRPGYGYTF TGTGCCAGCATGGGGAGGCCAGGCTATGGCTACACCTTC
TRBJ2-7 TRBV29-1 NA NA CSVLGTGRFHEQYF TGCAGCGTTTTGGGAACAGGGCGGTTCCACGAGCAGTACTTC
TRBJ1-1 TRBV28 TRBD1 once CAAGTGTTEAFF TGTGCCGCGGGGACAGGGACGACTGAAGCTTTCTTT
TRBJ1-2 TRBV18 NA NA CASSPFRNREKHGYTF TGTGCCAGCTCACCATTTCGTAACAGGGAGAAACATGGCTACACCTTC
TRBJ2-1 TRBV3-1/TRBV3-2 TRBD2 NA CASSQEAGPTYNEQFF TGTGCCAGCAGCCAAGAAGCGGGGCCTACCTACAATGAGCAGTTCTTC
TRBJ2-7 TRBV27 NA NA CASSLSKGLLYEQYF TGTGCCAGCAGTTTATCGAAGGGGCTCCTCTACGAGCAGTACTTC
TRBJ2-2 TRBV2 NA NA CASSVWQGNTGELFF TGTGCCAGCAGTGTATGGCAGGGTAACACCGGGGAGCTGTTTTTT
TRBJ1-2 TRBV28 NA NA CASSTTSYGYTF TGTGCCAGCAGTACGACATCTTATGGCTACACCTTC
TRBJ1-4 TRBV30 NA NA CAWRLDRWSEKLFF TGTGCCTGGAGGTTAGACCGCTGGAGTGAAAAACTGTTTTTT
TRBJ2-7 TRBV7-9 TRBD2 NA CASSSDPSSGRWYEQYF TGTGCCAGCAGCTCCGACCCCTCTAGCGGGAGATGGTACGAGCAGTACTTC
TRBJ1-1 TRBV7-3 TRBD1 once CASSRRTGRNTEAFF TGTGCCAGCAGCCGGCGGACAGGGAGGAACACTGAAGCTTTCTTT
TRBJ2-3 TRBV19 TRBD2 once CASSTGTIRVHTQYF TGTGCCAGTAGTACCGGGACTATCCGTGTGCATACGCAGTATTTT
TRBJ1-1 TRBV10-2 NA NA CASSEPIWFEAFF TGCGCCAGCAGTGAACCTATTTGGTTTGAAGCTTTCTTT
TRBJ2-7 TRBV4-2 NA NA CASSQGLDNYEQYF TGTGCCAGCAGCCAAGGGTTGGACAACTACGAGCAGTACTTC
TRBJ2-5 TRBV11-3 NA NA CASSLGPGLLQETQYF TGTGCCAGCAGCTTAGGGCCAGGGCTCCTCCAAGAGACCCAGTACTTC
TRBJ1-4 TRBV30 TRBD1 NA CAWSTGQGAEKLFF TGTGCCTGGAGTACGGGACAGGGAGCTGAAAAACTGTTTTTT
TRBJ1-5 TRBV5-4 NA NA CASSLDGGGDPQHF TGTGCCAGCAGCCTAGACGGGGGGGGTGATCCCCAGCATTTT
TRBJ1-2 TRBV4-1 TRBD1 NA CASSKSDRGIYGYTF TGCGCCAGCAGCAAATCGGACAGGGGGATTTATGGCTACACCTTC
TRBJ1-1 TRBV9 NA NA CASSAHKGDKNTEAFF TGTGCCAGCAGCGCCCATAAGGGGGACAAGAACACTGAAGCTTTCTTT
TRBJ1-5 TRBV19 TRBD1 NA CASGGQSNQPQHF TGTGCCAGTGGGGGACAGAGTAATCAGCCCCAGCATTTT
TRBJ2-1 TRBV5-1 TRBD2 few CASSPWTSGPDNEQFF TGCGCCAGCAGCCCCTGGACTAGCGGGCCTGACAATGAGCAGTTCTTC
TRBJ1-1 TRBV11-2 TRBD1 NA CASSWLPQGAGNTEAFF TGTGCCAGCAGCTGGCTCCCCCAGGGGGCCGGGAACACTGAAGCTTTCTTT
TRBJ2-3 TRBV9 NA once CASSPLEDTQYF TGTGCCAGCAGTCCCCTTGAGGATACGCAGTATTTT
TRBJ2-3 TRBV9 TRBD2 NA CASSVGASGITDTQYF TGTGCCAGCAGCGTAGGGGCTAGCGGGATTACAGATACGCAGTATTTT
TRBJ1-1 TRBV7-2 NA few CASSFPGQNTEAFF TGTGCCAGCAGCTTTCCGGGACAGAACACTGAAGCTTTCTTT
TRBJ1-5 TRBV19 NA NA CASSIEGDQPQHF TGTGCCAGTAGTATCGAAGGGGATCAGCCCCAGCATTTT
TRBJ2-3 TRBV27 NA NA CASSLSGGQLTDTQYF TGTGCCAGCAGTTTATCGGGGGGTCAATTAACAGATACGCAGTATTTT
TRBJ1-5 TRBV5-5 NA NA CASSLAGSNQPQHF TGTGCCAGCAGCTTGGCCGGGTCCAATCAGCCCCAGCATTTT
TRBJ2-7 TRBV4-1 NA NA CASSHEGAGTYEQYF TGCGCCAGCAGCCATGAGGGGGCGGGGACCTACGAGCAGTACTTC
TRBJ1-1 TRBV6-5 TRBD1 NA CAGARGHTEAFF TGTGCAGGGGCCAGGGGGCACACTGAAGCTTTCTTT
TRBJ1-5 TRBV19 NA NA CASSSGSNQPQHF TGTGCCAGTAGTAGCGGTAGCAATCAGCCCCAGCATTTT
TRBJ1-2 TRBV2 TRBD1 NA CASEDLRGTGGIFDGYTF TGTGCCAGCGAGGACCTGCGGGGGACAGGGGGGATTTTCGATGGCTACACCTTC
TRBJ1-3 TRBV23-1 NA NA CASSRTVFRNRSGNTIYF TGCGCCAGCTCAAGGACAGTCTTCAGAAACCGCTCTGGAAACACCATATATTTT
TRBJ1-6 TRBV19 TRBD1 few CASSFGQGSSPLHF TGTGCCAGTAGTTTCGGACAGGGAAGTTCACCCCTCCACTTT
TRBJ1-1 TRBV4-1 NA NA CASSQEWRTLLNTEAFF TGCGCCAGCAGCCAAGAGTGGAGGACCTTACTGAACACTGAAGCTTTCTTT
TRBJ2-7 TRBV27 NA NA CASSLRGSIDEQYF TGTGCCAGCAGTTTAAGGGGATCCATCGACGAGCAGTACTTC
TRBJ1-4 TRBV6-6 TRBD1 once CASRGTVDNEKLFF TGTGCCAGCAGGGGGACAGTAGATAATGAAAAACTGTTTTTT
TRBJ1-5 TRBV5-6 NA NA CASRGRTSNQPQHF TGTGCCAGCAGGGGCAGAACTAGCAATCAGCCCCAGCATTTT
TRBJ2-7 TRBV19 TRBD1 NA CASSASGTGFYEQYF TGTGCCAGTAGTGCTTCTGGGACAGGGTTCTACGAGCAGTACTTC
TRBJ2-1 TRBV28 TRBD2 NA CASSPGLASYNEQFF TGTGCCAGCAGCCCCGGACTAGCCTCCTACAATGAGCAGTTCTTC
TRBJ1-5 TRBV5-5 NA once CASSREGQYQPQHF TGTGCCAGCAGCCGGGAAGGACAGTATCAGCCCCAGCATTTT
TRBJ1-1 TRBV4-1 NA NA CASSMVGGLKAEAFF TGCGCCAGCAGCATGGTGGGGGGGCTGAAGGCTGAAGCTTTCTTT
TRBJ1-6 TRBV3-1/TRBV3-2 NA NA CASSQDEGSSYNSPLHF TGTGCCAGCAGCCAAGATGAGGGCAGCTCCTATAATTCACCCCTCCACTTT
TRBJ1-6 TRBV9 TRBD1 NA CASSVDPRQGANSPLHF TGTGCCAGCAGCGTAGACCCCAGGCAGGGGGCTAATTCACCCCTCCACTTT
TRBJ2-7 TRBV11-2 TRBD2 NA CASSLGGGTAAYEQYF TGTGCCAGCAGCTTAGGGGGGGGAACGGCTGCCTACGAGCAGTACTTC
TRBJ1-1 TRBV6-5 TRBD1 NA CASRRTGVNTEAFF TGTGCCAGCAGGCGTACAGGGGTAAACACTGAAGCTTTCTTT
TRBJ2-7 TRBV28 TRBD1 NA CASSQGTENSYEQYF TGTGCCAGCAGTCAAGGGACAGAGAACTCCTACGAGCAGTACTTC
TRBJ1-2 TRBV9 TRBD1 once CASSTRPGQLYGYTF TGTGCCAGCAGCACCCGCCCGGGACAGCTATATGGCTACACCTTC